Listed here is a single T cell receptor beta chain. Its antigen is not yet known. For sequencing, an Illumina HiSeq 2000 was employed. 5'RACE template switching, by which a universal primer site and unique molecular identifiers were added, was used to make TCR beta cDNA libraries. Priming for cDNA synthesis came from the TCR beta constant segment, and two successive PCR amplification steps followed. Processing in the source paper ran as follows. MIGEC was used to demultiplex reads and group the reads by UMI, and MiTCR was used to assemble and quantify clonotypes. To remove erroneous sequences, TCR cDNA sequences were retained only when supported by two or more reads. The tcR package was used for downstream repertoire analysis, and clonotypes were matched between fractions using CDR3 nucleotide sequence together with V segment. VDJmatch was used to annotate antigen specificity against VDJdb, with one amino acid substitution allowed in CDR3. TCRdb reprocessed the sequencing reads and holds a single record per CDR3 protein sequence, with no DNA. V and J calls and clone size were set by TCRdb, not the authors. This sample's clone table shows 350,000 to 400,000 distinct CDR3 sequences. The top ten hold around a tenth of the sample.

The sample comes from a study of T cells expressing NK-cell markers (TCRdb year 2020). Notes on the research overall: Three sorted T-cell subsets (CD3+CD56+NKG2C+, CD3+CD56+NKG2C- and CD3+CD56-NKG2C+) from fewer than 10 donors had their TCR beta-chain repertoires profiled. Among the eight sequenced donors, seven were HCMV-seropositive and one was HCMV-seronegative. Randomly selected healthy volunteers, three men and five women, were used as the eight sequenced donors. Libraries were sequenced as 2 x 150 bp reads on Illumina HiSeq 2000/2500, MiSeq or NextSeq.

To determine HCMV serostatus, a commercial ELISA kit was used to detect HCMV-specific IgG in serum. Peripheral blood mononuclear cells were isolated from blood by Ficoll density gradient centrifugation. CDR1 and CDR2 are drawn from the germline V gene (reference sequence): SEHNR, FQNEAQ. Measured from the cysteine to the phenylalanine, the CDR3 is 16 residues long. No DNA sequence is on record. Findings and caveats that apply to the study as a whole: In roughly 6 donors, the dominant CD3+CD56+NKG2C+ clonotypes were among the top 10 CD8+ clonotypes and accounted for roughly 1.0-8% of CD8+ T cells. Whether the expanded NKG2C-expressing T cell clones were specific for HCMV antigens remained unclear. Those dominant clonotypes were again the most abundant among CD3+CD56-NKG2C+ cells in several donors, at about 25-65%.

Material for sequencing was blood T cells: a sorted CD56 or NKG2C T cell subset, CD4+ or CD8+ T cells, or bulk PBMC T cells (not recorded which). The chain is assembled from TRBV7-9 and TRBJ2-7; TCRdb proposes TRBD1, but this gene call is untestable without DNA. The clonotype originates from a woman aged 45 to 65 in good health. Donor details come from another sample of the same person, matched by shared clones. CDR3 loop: CASSSGGRTHSYEQYF.